Listed below are T cell receptor beta chains from one sample, sequenced in a study of metastatic and nonmetastatic thyroid tumors. TCRdb re-called the PCR reads via MiXCR. The sample contains tens of thousands of clones, over 10% of which appear only once. Sequencing used blood. These receptors were collected from a male donor with papillary thyroid cancer or a benign thyroid nodule (not recorded which). Some clones in this sample may be carry-over from other donors' samples. Each CDR3 is given with its conserved first and last residue. The order of the fields is D gene, V gene, J gene, clone size, CDR3 length, CDR3 DNA, CDR3 protein. D genes are given only for firm matches. Only part of the rows carry a size: once, few, many, or a class if the clone is expanded.

>-|TRBV6-9|TRBJ2-5|-|13
TGTGCCAGCAGTTGGGCAGGGTGCGGGATCCAGTACTTC
CASSWAGCGIQYF
>TRBD2|TRBV3-1|TRBJ2-7|many|14
TGTGCCAGCAGCCTAGCGGGAGGTTCCTACGAGCAGTACTTC
CASSLAGGSYEQYF
>-|TRBV6-2/TRBV6-3|TRBJ2-7|-|16
TGTGCCAGCAGCTTACCCTCCTACGGGAGCTCCTACGAGCAGTACTTC
CASSLPSYGSSYEQYF
>-|TRBV27|TRBJ1-4|many|13
TGTGCCAGCAGTTTGGCTCAAGGGGAAAAACTGTTTTTT
CASSLAQGEKLFF
>TRBD1|TRBV6-1|TRBJ1-3|many|16
TGTGCCAGCAGTACCCAGACAGGGGTGGCTGGAAACACCATATATTTT
CASSTQTGVAGNTIYF
>-|TRBV12-3/TRBV12-4|TRBJ1-1|few|14
TGTGCCAGCAGTCCTCCCGAGTGCAGGGCTGAAGCTTTCTTT
CASSPPECRAEAFF
>-|TRBV4-3|TRBJ1-4|many|16
TGCGCCAGCAGCCGCGCGTGGGGGGCAGCTAATGAAAAACTGTTTTTT
CASSRAWGAANEKLFF
>TRBD2|TRBV7-2|TRBJ2-7|once|15
TGTGCCAGCAGCTTAAGAGCGGGAGTTACCTACGAGCAGTACTTC
CASSLRAGVTYEQYF
>-|TRBV20-1|TRBJ1-1|many|12
TGCAGTGCTAGCGCGGACTCCACTGAAGCTTTCTTT
CSASADSTEAFF
>-|TRBV6-2/TRBV6-3|TRBJ1-1|many|13
TGTGCCAGCAGTTACTCGAACGTTCCCCGAGCTTTCTTT
CASSYSNVPRAFF
>-|TRBV5-1|TRBJ2-1|many|11
TGCGCCAGCAGCTCCCAGAATGAGCAGTTCTTC
CASSSQNEQFF
>TRBD2|TRBV11-1|TRBJ2-1|few|15
TGTGCCAGCAGCGCTGGACTAGGCCCCATCAATGAGCAGTTCTTC
CASSAGLGPINEQFF
>TRBD2|TRBV18|TRBJ2-7|many|14
TGTGCCAGCTCACCCGCTAGCGGGGCCAAAGAGCAGTACTTC
CASSPASGAKEQYF
>-|TRBV6-2/TRBV6-3|TRBJ2-3|many|14
TGTGCCAGCAGTTACTGGCTCGCCACAGATACGCAGTATTTT
CASSYWLATDTQYF
>-|TRBV7-8|TRBJ1-3|many|17
TGTGCCAGCAGCCCCTTCCGGCTCAGGGATATTGAAAACACCATATATTTT
CASSPFRLRDIENTIYF
>-|TRBV11-2|TRBJ1-4|many|16
TGTGCCAGCAGGACACCGCAGACAGTACTTTATGAAAAACTGTTTTTT
CASRTPQTVLYEKLFF
>-|TRBV7-9|TRBJ2-7|many|13
TGTGCCAGCAGCTTAGATATCGGCTACGAGCAGTACTTC
CASSLDIGYEQYF
>-|TRBV12-3/TRBV12-4|TRBJ2-2|few|15
TGTGCCAGCAGTTTATGCGGGTGGAGCACCGGGGAGCTGTTTTTT
CASSLCGWSTGELFF
>-|TRBV3-1|TRBJ1-6|many|12
TGTGCCAGCAGCCAAGGGGACTCACCCCTCCACTTT
CASSQGDSPLHF
>TRBD2|TRBV28|TRBJ2-1|many|14
TGTGCCAGCAGTTTCCCTAGCGGGGCTAATGAGCAGTTCTTC
CASSFPSGANEQFF
>-|TRBV6-1|TRBJ2-7|few|15
TGTGCCAGCAGTAGCCCCGGGCAGGGCTACTACGAGCAGTACTTC
CASSSPGQGYYEQYF
>-|TRBV28|TRBJ2-7|medium-sized|15
TGTGCCAGCAGTTTCGAGGACCGTACCTCGGGGGAGCAGTACTTC
CASSFEDRTSGEQYF
>TRBD2|TRBV13|TRBJ2-3|many|15
TGTGCCAGCAGCCTGGGACTAGCCGCGCTTGATACGCAGTATTTT
CASSLGLAALDTQYF
>TRBD1|TRBV5-1|TRBJ1-2|-|17
TGCGCCAGCCGTCTAGTGGGACAGGGGACTCGGAACTATGGCTACACCTTC
CASRLVGQGTRNYGYTF
>-|TRBV11-2|TRBJ1-2|-|16
TGTGCCAGCAGCCCTCGCATGTCCGCGGGAAACTATGGCTACACCTTC
CASSPRMSAGNYGYTF
>-|TRBV4-1|TRBJ2-5|-|13
TGCGCCATCAGCTTGGTCGGAGGGGAGACCCAGTACTTC
CAISLVGGETQYF
>TRBD1|TRBV28|TRBJ1-4|medium-sized|15
TGTGCCAGCAGTCTGTCAGGGGGCCCTAATGAAAAACTGTTTTTT
CASSLSGGPNEKLFF
>-|TRBV4-3|TRBJ1-5|many|13
TGCGCCAGCAGCCAAGATAGCAATCAGCCCCAGCATTTT
CASSQDSNQPQHF
>TRBD1|TRBV2|TRBJ2-7|many|15
TGTGCCAGCAGTAATACAGGGGGCAGGTTCTACGAGCAGTACTTC
CASSNTGGRFYEQYF
>-|TRBV6-8|TRBJ2-2|-|14
TGTGCCAGCTTTTTGTGGGAGAACACCGGGGAGCTGTTTTTT
CASFLWENTGELFF
>-|TRBV6-8|TRBJ2-1|-|10
TGTGAGAATCCCTACAATGAGCAGTTCTTC
CENPYNEQFF
>TRBD1|TRBV11-2|TRBJ1-2|many|16
TGTGCCAGCAGCTTAGTGGGTGGACAGGGTGGCTATGGCTACACCTTC
CASSLVGGQGGYGYTF
>TRBD1|TRBV2|TRBJ2-6|many|14
TGTGCCAGGCAGGGGGCCCCTGGGGCCAACGTCCTGACTTTC
CARQGAPGANVLTF
>TRBD2|TRBV19|TRBJ2-2|many|19
TGTGCCAGTAGGAAGCTGGGGGCGGGAGGTGAATGGGACACCGGGGAGCTGTTTTTT
CASRKLGAGGEWDTGELFF
>-|TRBV20-1|TRBJ1-1|many|12
TGCAGTGCTAGGCCTATCTACACTGAAGCTTTCTTT
CSARPIYTEAFF
>TRBD1|TRBV6-5|TRBJ2-7|medium-sized|15
TGTGCCAGCAGTTACTCCGGGACAGGTTCCTACGAGCAGTACTTC
CASSYSGTGSYEQYF
>-|TRBV27|TRBJ2-3|-|15
TGTGCCAGCAGTTGTAGCTATTCCGGCACAGATACGCAGTATTTT
CASSCSYSGTDTQYF
>TRBD2|TRBV2|TRBJ2-5|many|15
TGTGCCAGCAGTCCCCGCCCTAGCGGAGTGGAGACCCAGTACTTC
CASSPRPSGVETQYF
>-|TRBV2|TRBJ2-1|many|14
TGTGCCAGCAGTGGGTTGGATACCTACAATGAGCAGTTCTTC
CASSGLDTYNEQFF
>TRBD2|TRBV4-3|TRBJ2-3|many|18
TGCGCCAGCAGCCAAGAAGCCCCCGGGACTAGCCCAACAGATACGCAGTATTTT
CASSQEAPGTSPTDTQYF
>-|TRBV9|TRBJ1-1|-|13
TGTGCCAGCAGCCTCCCGGGGAGCACTGAAGCTTTCTTT
CASSLPGSTEAFF
>TRBD2|TRBV10-2|TRBJ2-2|-|14
TGCGCCATCCCACAGCGGGGTGACACCGGGGAGCTGTTTTTT
CAIPQRGDTGELFF
>-|TRBV28|TRBJ2-7|few|17
TGTGCCAGCACTGCCCCCCCTCGAGACAGTTTAACCTACGAGCAGTACTTC
CASTAPPRDSLTYEQYF
>-|TRBV3-1|TRBJ1-3|many|17
TGTGCCAGCAGCCAAGATAGAGGCAGGGTTTATGGAAACACCATATATTTT
CASSQDRGRVYGNTIYF
>TRBD1|TRBV7-2|TRBJ1-1|many|13
TGTGCCAGCAGCTCGCGGGACAGGGATCGGGCTTTCTTT
CASSSRDRDRAFF
>-|TRBV4-3|TRBJ2-6|many|15
TGCGCCAGCAGCCAAGATCGGTCCGGGGCCAACGTCCTGACTTTC
CASSQDRSGANVLTF